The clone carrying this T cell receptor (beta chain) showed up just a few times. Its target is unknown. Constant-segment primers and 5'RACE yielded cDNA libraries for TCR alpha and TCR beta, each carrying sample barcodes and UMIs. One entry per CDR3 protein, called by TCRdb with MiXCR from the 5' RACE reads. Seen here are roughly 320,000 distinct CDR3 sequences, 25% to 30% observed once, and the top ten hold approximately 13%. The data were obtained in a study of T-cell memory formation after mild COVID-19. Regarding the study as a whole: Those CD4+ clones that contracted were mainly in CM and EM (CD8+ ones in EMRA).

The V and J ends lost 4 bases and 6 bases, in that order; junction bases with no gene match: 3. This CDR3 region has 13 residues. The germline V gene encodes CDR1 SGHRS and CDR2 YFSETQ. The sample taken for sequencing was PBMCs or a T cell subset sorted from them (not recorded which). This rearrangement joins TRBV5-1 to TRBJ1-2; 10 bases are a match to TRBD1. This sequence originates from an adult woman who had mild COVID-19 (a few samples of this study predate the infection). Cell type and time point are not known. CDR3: CASSTGQGNGYTF. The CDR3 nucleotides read TGCGCCAGCAGCACGGGACAGGGGAATGGCTACACCTTC.